This T cell receptor (beta chain) was captured by sequencing in a study of memory CD8 T cells in hepatitis C reinfection. Study information: Between 12 and 24 weeks after reinfection detection, late samples were drawn.

Using immunoSEQ multiplex PCR, the repertoire was profiled, and TCRdb retains in-frame clones only, with some absent. Of approximately 46,000 clones listed, about 91% are singletons. Time point defined: late/post reinfection, 12 to 24 weeks after detection. No in vitro expansion preceded TCR sequencing of the sorted cells. Control naive CD8 T cells came from a couple of donors at all three reinfection time points. Germline assignment: CDR1 MDHEN and CDR2 SYDVKM. V dropped 2 bases and J dropped 3 bases, with 14 bases sitting between them. The CDR3 has 15 amino acids. This chain connects TRBV28 to TRBJ2-7; TRBD1 might be the D (5 bases). Sequencing was performed on naive CD8+ T cells sorted from blood. This clonotype originated in a man in his late teens or twenties with hepatitis C virus infection. CDR3 sequence (DNA): TGTGCCAGCAGTTTAGTAGGGGAAAGAAGCTACGAGCAGTACTTC. The encoded protein is CASSLVGERSYEQYF.